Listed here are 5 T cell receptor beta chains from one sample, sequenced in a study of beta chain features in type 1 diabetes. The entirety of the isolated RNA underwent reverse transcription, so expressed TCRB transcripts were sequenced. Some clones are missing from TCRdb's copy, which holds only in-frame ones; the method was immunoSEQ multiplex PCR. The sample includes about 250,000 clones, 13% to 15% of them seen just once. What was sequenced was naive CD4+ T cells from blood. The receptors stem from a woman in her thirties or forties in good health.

The CDR3 DNA follows: TGTGCCAGCAGTTTCGTGGGTCCCTCGGGTCGCACAGATACGCAGTATTTT. It specifies CASSFVGPSGRTDTQYF. This chain connects TRBV27 to TRBJ2-3; D is ambiguous. The CDR3 length is 17 residues. The germline V and J ends were trimmed by 3 bases and 1 base, with 17 bases remaining between them. Germline CDR1 reads MNHEY; CDR2 reads SMNVEV (reference sequence).

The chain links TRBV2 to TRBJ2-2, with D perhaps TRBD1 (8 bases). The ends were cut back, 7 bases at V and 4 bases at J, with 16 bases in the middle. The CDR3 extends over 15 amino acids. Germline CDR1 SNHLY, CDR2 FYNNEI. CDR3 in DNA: TGTGCCAGCAACGGACAGGGAGGGCCCACCGGGGAGCTGTTTTTT. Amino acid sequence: CASNGQGGPTGELFF.

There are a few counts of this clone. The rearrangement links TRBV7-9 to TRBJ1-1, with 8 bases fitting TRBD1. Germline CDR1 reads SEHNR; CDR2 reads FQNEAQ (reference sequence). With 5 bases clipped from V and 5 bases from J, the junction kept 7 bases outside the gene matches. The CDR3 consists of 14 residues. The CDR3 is CASSLDRGSTEAFF. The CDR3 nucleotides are TGTGCCAGCAGCCTAGACAGGGGATCTACTGAAGCTTTCTTT.

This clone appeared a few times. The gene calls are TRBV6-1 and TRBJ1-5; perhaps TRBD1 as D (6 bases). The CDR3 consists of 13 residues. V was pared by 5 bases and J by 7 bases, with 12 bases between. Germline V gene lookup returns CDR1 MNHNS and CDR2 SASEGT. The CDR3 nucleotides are TGTGCCAGCAGTCCCGACAGGACCCAGCCCCAGCATTTT. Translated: CASSPDRTQPQHF.

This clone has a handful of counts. Written as DNA, the CDR3 is TGCGCCAGCAGCTTGGATGTGACTAGCTTGCCGTTCTTC. It specifies CASSLDVTSLPFF. The V call is TRBV5-1, the J call TRBJ2-1, with 7 positions matching TRBD2. The CDR3 has 13 residues. Per germline, CDR1 SGHRS and CDR2 YFSETQ. With V trimmed by 0 bases and J by 15 bases, 9 bases remained unmatched.